This T cell receptor (beta chain) was sequenced during a study of PD-1 blockade in mismatch repair-deficient tumors. TCRdb keeps only in-frame clones here, not all; method: immunoSEQ multiplex PCR. The sample has under 150,000 clones; roughly 86% are singletons. Germline V gene lookup returns CDR1 SGHDN and CDR2 FVKESK. The junction had 7 bases not matched to a gene; V was cut back by 0 bases and J by 5 bases. The CDR3 is 15 amino acids. The input for sequencing was peripheral blood, taken 44 weeks after starting pembrolizumab. The J gene is TRBJ2-7, the V gene TRBV14, with 7 bases that match TRBD1. This TCR derives from an adult with mismatch repair-deficient cancer. CDR3 amino acids: CASSQDKRGRHEQYF. CDR3 coding DNA: TGTGCCAGCAGCCAAGACAAAAGGGGGCGCCACGAGCAGTACTTC.